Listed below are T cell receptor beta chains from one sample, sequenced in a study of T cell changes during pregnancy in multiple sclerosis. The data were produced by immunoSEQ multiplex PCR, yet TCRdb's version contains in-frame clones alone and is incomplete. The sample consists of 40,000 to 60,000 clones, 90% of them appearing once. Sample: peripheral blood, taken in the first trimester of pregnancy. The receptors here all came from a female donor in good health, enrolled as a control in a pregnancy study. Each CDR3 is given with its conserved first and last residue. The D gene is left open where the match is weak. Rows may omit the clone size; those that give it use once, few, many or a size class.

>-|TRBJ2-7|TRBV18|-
TGTGCCAGCTCGCAAACAGCGGACAGCTCCTACGAGCAGTACTTC
CASSQTADSSYEQYF
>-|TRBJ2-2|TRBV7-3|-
TGTGCCAGCAGCTTAAAAAGAGAGGGGGAGCTGTTTTTT
CASSLKREGELFF
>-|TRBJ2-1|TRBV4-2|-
TGTGCCAGCAGCCCAAAAGGAGGGACGCCAACCTACAATGAGCAGTTCTTC
CASSPKGGTPTYNEQFF
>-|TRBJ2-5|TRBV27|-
TGTGCCAGCAGTTGGGGGGTGGGAGAGACCCAGTACTTC
CASSWGVGETQYF
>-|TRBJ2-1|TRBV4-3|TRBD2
TGCGCCAGCAGCCGGACTAGCGGGGGCAATGAGCAGTTCTTC
CASSRTSGGNEQFF
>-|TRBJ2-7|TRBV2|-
TGTGCCAGCAGTGATAGTAACTCCTACGAGCAGTACTTC
CASSDSNSYEQYF
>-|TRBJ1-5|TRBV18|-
TGTGCCAGCTCACCAGACAGAAATCAGCCCCAGCATTTT
CASSPDRNQPQHF
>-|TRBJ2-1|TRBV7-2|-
TGTGCCAGCAGCTTAGCCCAGGCGGGCGGATTCTCTGAGCAGTTCTTC
CASSLAQAGGFSEQFF
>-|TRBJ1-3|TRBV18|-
TGTGCCAGCTCACCTCAGACAGGATCCTCTGGAAACACCATATATTTT
CASSPQTGSSGNTIYF
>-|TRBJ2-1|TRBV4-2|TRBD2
TGTGCCAGCAGCCAGCCTACTAGCGGGGGGGCGGCGAATGAGCAGTTCTTC
CASSQPTSGGAANEQFF
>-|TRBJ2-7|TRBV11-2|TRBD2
TGTGCCAGCAGCTTGACTAGCGGGAGTCCCGACGAGCAGTACTTC
CASSLTSGSPDEQYF
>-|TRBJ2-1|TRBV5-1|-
TGCGCCAGCAGTCTGGACAGAGTGTTCCACAATGAGCAGTTCTTC
CASSLDRVFHNEQFF
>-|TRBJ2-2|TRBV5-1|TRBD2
TGCGCCAGCAGCTTACTAGCGGGAGCGTCGAACACCGGGGAGCTGTTTTTT
CASSLLAGASNTGELFF
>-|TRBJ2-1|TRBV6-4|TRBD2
TGTGCCAGCAGTCCCGGGACTAGCGGGAGTGGTAGGAATGAGCAGTTCTTC
CASSPGTSGSGRNEQFF
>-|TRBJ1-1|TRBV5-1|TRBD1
TGCGCCAGCAGCTTACAGGGACAGGGAGAAACTGAAGCTTTCTTT
CASSLQGQGETEAFF
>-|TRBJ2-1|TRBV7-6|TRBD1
TGTGCCAGCAGCAGCCAGACAGGGGGCAATGAGCAGTTCTTC
CASSSQTGGNEQFF
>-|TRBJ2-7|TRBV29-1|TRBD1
TGCAGCGCAGTCGGGACAGATAACTCCTACGAGCAGTACTTC
CSAVGTDNSYEQYF
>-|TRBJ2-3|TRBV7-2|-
TGTGCCAGCAGCGGAGTCCGGAGGGCCACAGATACGCAGTATTTT
CASSGVRRATDTQYF
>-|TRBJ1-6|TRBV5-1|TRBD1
TGCGCCAGCAGCGCCTGGACAGGGTTGAACTATAATTCACCCCTCCACTTT
CASSAWTGLNYNSPLHF
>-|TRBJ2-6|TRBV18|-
TGTGCCAGCTCATGTACGGGGGACCAAAGTCGGGCCAACGTCCTGACTTTC
CASSCTGDQSRANVLTF
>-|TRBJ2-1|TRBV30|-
TGTGCCTGGAGTGTACCGGGGGGCTACCGCAATGAGCAGTTCTTC
CAWSVPGGYRNEQFF
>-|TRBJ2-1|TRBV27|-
TGTGCCAGCAGCGGGGGAGTCAGCTCCTACAATGAGCAGTTCTTC
CASSGGVSSYNEQFF
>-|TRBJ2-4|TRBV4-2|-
TGTGCCAGCAGCCAAGATCCAAGGCAGGGTGACTCCAAAAACATTCAGTACTTC
CASSQDPRQGDSKNIQYF
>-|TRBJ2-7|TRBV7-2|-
TGTGCCAGCAGGCCTTCAGGAATAGGCTACGAGCAGTACTTC
CASRPSGIGYEQYF
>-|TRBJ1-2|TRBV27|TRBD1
TGTGCCAGCAGTTTAAGGCAGGGGGAAGGCTACACCTTC
CASSLRQGEGYTF
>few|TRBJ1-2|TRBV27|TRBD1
TGTGCCAGCAGTTTAACAGGGGGCTATGGCTACACCTTC
CASSLTGGYGYTF
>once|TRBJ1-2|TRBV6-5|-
TGTGCCAGCAGTCTGAGCCGGACAGACAACTATGGCTACACCTTC
CASSLSRTDNYGYTF
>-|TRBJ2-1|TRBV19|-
TGTGCCAGTAGTAGAGGGTCCACGGGCGAGCAGTTCTTC
CASSRGSTGEQFF
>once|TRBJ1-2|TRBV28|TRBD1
TGTGCCAGCAGTGTAACAGGGGATGGCTACACCTTC
CASSVTGDGYTF
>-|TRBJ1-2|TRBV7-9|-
TGTGCCAGCAGCTTAGAGTCCCGCGATGGCTACACCTTC
CASSLESRDGYTF
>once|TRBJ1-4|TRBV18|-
TGTGCCAGCTCACCTTTAGCTAATGAAAAACTGTTTTTT
CASSPLANEKLFF
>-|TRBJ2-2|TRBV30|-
TGTGCCTGGAGTGTAGCGCAGATACGTTCCGGGGAGCTGTTTTTT
CAWSVAQIRSGELFF
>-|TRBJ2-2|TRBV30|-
TGTGCCTGGAGTCAGGGAAACACCGGGGAGCTGTTTTTT
CAWSQGNTGELFF
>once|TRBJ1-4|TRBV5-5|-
TGTGCCAGCAGCACAAAGAGGGGGGGAGAGGAAAAACTGTTTTTT
CASSTKRGGEEKLFF
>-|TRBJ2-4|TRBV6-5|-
TGTGCCAGCTCCGGGTCGCGGCTAGCCAAAAACATTCAGTACTTC
CASSGSRLAKNIQYF
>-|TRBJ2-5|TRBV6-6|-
TGTGCCAGCAGTCCGACTATGGAGACCCAGTACTTC
CASSPTMETQYF
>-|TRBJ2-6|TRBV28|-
TGTGCCAGCAGTTTCACGGTACCTGGGGCCAACGTCCTGACTTTC
CASSFTVPGANVLTF
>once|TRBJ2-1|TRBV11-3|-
TGTGCCAGCAGCTTAGGTACCGGGGGGCCGGAGAATGAGCAGTTCTTC
CASSLGTGGPENEQFF
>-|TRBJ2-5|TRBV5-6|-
TGTGCCAGCAGCGACCGGGGAGCGCAAGAGACCCAGTACTTC
CASSDRGAQETQYF
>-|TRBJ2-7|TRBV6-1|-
TGTGCCAGCTCCTTCGCCGGGACACCTACCTACGAGCAGTACTTC
CASSFAGTPTYEQYF
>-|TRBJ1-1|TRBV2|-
TGTGCCAGCTCCGGGAATCTGTTTAGCGGAACTTTCTTT
CASSGNLFSGTFF
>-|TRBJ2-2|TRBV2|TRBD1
TGTGCCAGCAGTGGGGCAGGGGGTGACACCGGGGAGCTGTTTTTT
CASSGAGGDTGELFF
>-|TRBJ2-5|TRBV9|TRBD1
TGTGCCAGCAGCGGACCCGGGACAGTCCAAGAGACCCAGTACTTC
CASSGPGTVQETQYF
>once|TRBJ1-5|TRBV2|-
TGTGCCAGCAGTGACGCCAGGTCCTCGTCCCAGCATTTT
CASSDARSSSQHF
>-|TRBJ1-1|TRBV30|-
TGTGCCTGGAGTGGATGGGCGAGTGGCACTGAAGCTTTCTTT
CAWSGWASGTEAFF
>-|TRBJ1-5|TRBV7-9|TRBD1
TGTGCCAGCAGCCGGACAGGGGTTGGGCAGCCCCAGCATTTT
CASSRTGVGQPQHF
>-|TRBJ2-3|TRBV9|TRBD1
TGTGCCAGCAGCACCGACAGGGTGGACGTCACAGATACGCAGTATTTT
CASSTDRVDVTDTQYF
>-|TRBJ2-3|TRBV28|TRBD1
TGTGCCAGCAGCTCTACTCAGGGGGACAGGGGGCTAGTATTT
CASSSTQGDRGLVF
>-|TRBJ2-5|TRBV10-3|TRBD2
TGTGCCATCAGTGAACGGGAGGGAGAGACCCAGTACTTC
CAISEREGETQYF
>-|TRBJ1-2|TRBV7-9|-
TGTGCCAGCAGCCTAACAGGTGATGGCTACACCTTC
CASSLTGDGYTF
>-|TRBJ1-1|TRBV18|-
TGTGCCAGCTCACCAGGGTCTCAGGGTACGGGCACTGAAGCTTTCTTT
CASSPGSQGTGTEAFF
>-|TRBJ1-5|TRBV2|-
TGTGCCAGCAGTGAACAGACAGGCTCCCAGCATTTT
CASSEQTGSQHF
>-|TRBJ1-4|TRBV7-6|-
TGTGCCAGCAGCTCAGGGGACCCCGAACTGTTTTTT
CASSSGDPELFF
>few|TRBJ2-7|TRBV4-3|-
TGCGCCAGCAGCCAGGCTTGGGTCCGGGACATAAGCTCCTACGAGCAGTACTTC
CASSQAWVRDISSYEQYF
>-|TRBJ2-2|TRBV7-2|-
TGTGCCAGCAGCCAACAGGGCTCCGGGGAGCTGTTTTTT
CASSQQGSGELFF
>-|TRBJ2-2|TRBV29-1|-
TGCAGCGTTGTATTAGCCGGGGGGAACACCGGGGAGCTGTTTTTT
CSVVLAGGNTGELFF
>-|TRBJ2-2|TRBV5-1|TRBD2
TGCGCCAGCCGGATTACTAGCGGGGGCCTTCCGGGGGAGCTGTTTTTT
CASRITSGGLPGELFF